Each of the 13 T cell receptor beta chains below was sequenced from the same sample in a study of blood T cells in healthy people across ages. Then a second PCR, running roughly 7 to 11 cycles, was carried out with a sample-barcoded 5' primer and a J-beta primer mix. TCRdb independently ran MiXCR on the 5' RACE reads; one entry per CDR3 protein. The sample contains 800,000 to 950,000 distinct CDR3 sequences, roughly 29% of which appear only once. The sample was also linked to a second study, of T cells of mothers and their children.

Sequencing was done on a sample of blood. The receptors stem from a middle-aged woman in good health.

The chain uses TRBV12-3 or TRBV12-4 and TRBJ2-5; D is possibly TRBD2 (6 bases). The CDR3 consists of 13 residues. V was clipped by 3 bases and J by 5 bases, with 10 bases between them. The CDR3 DNA is TGTGCCAGCAGTTTTAGGGAGGAGGAGACCCAGTACTTC. Protein product: CASSFREEETQYF.

This clonotype has at least ten counts. The rearrangement joins TRBV9 to TRBJ2-7, with 8 bases matching TRBD1. J gave up 2 bases and V 3 bases, and 1 base lay outside the gene matches. CDR1 is SGDLS, CDR2 YYNGEE, per germline. The CDR3 runs 13 residues. The CDR3 loop reads CASSAQGAYEQYF. The CDR3 DNA reads TGTGCCAGCAGCGCACAGGGGGCCTACGAGCAGTACTTC.

This clonotype occurred a few times. This chain joins TRBV28 and TRBJ1-2, with a possible D match to TRBD1 (5 bases). Germline assignment: CDR1 MDHEN and CDR2 SYDVKM. This CDR3 has 15 residues. V was cut by 2 bases and J by 2 bases, with 12 bases left in between. This CDR3 is CASSLLATANYGYTF. The CDR3 bases are TGTGCCAGCAGTTTACTCGCGACAGCAAACTATGGCTACACCTTC.

V is TRBV7-2 and J is TRBJ2-1, with TRBD2 matching 12 bases. With 5 bases clipped from V and 1 base from J, the junction kept 6 bases outside the gene matches. The germline V gene encodes CDR1 SGHTA and CDR2 FQGNSA. This CDR3 region has 17 residues. The chain's CDR3 is CASSLASGGASYNEQFF. The CDR3 DNA reads as TGTGCCAGCAGCCTGGCTAGCGGGGGGGCATCCTACAATGAGCAGTTCTTC.

This clonotype appeared a few times. The V call is TRBV15, the J call TRBJ1-2; a weak D match, TRBD1 (5 bases). Germline V gives CDR1 LNHNV, CDR2 YYDKDF (reference sequence). The V end lost 5 bases, the J end lost 6 bases, and 10 bases lay between the germline ends. The CDR3 spans 12 residues. CDR3 bases: TGTGCCACCAGCGCGGGACCGGATGGCTACACCTTC. Translation gives CATSAGPDGYTF.

V usage is TRBV20-1 and J usage is TRBJ2-3; 7 bases are shared with TRBD1. V shed 7 bases, J shed 6 bases, and the junction held 13 bases outside the gene matches. Per germline, CDR1 DFQATT and CDR2 SNEGSKA (reference sequence). The CDR3 is 14 amino acids. CDR3 DNA: TGCAGTGTTCACCGGGACAGATACACGGATACGCAGTATTTT. Its translation is CSVHRDRYTDTQYF.

The table lists this clonotype with a few counts. The rearrangement links TRBV5-1 to TRBJ2-1, with TRBD2 matching 11 bases. V lost 3 bases, J lost 5 bases, and 7 bases stayed unmatched. The CDR3 has 16 amino acids. From germline, CDR1 is SGHRS and CDR2 YFSETQ. CDR3 region: CASSWDTSGGHNEQFF. DNA for the CDR3: TGCGCCAGCAGCTGGGATACTAGCGGGGGACACAATGAGCAGTTCTTC.

This clonotype turned up a few times. The chain couples TRBV6-1 to TRBJ2-3, with TRBD1 matching 9 bases. Germline CDR1 reads MNHNS; CDR2 reads SASEGT. CDR3 length equals 16 residues. The V gene end was trimmed by 6 bases and the J gene end by 5 bases; junction bases not matched to a gene: 12. CDR3 nucleotide sequence: TGTGCCAGCAGAACTGGGACAGGGCCTTACGGAGATACGCAGTATTTT. Its translation is CASRTGTGPYGDTQYF.

The table lists this clonotype with a count of one. The genes are TRBV5-1 and TRBJ1-1; 7 bases map to TRBD1. V gave up 3 bases and J gave up 5 bases; unmatched junction bases: 13. Germline V gene data show CDR1 as SGHRS and CDR2 as YFSETQ. The CDR3 is 16 residues long. CDR3 in DNA: TGCGCCAGCAGCTCAACCAGACAGGGAGCAGGGACTGAAGCTTTCTTT. Its protein is CASSSTRQGAGTEAFF.

This clonotype was recorded many times. The V call is TRBV5-1, the J call TRBJ2-7; D gene ambiguous. Germline V lookup: CDR1 SGHRS, CDR2 YFSETQ. The CDR3 is 15 residues long. The germline V and J ends were trimmed by 0 bases and 2 bases, with 12 bases remaining between them. This CDR3 is CASSLARAPTYEQYF. In DNA form, the CDR3 reads TGCGCCAGCAGCTTGGCCAGAGCGCCGACCTACGAGCAGTACTTC.

This clonotype showed up just a few times. The gene calls are TRBV10-3 and TRBJ2-3, with D tentatively TRBD1 (5 bases). The length of the CDR3 is 15 residues. Trimming removed 8 bases from V and 0 bases from J, with 15 bases in between. Germline V gene lookup returns CDR1 ENHRY and CDR2 SYGVKD. The CDR3 region is CAILGGWGSTDTQYF. The CDR3 bases are TGTGCCATCCTTGGTGGTTGGGGCAGCACAGATACGCAGTATTTT.

For the CDR3, the DNA is TGCGCCAGCAGCAGGTCGGGACTAGAACGGACCCAGTACTTC. Its protein is CASSRSGLERTQYF. V is TRBV5-1 and J is TRBJ2-5; 8 positions agree with TRBD2. Germline trimming cut 4 bases from V and 7 bases from J; bases unmatched to any gene: 9. CDR3 length: 14 residues. Germline CDR1 is SGHRS and CDR2 is YFSETQ.

The chain joins TRBV15 to TRBJ1-2, with D tentatively TRBD1 (5 bases). Trimming stripped 0 bases from V and 4 bases from J, with 12 bases between. Germline V lookup: CDR1 LNHNV, CDR2 YYDKDF (reference sequence). The CDR3 contains 15 residues. CDR3 coding DNA: TGTGCCACCAGCAGAGATCTGGGGGAAAGCTATGGCTACACCTTC. Its translation is CATSRDLGESYGYTF.